This section outlines one T cell receptor (beta chain) sequence together with its context. In the original analysis: Using reference gene primer amplification, nucleated cell counts were estimated. The method was immunoSEQ multiplex PCR; TCRdb's version includes in-frame clones alone and lacks a portion of them. The V and J calls and clone size come from that table; D and trimming were worked out from the DNA. Among tens of thousands of clones listed, 65% to 85% were seen once. The sample is drawn from a study of blood T cell repertoires in COVID-19. Overall study: The United States, Italy and Spain were the sources of the acute and convalescent COVID-19 samples. Sources were T cells, B-cell-depleted T cells, or PBMCs; the material itself was cDNA or gDNA.

Germline values: CDR1 MNHEY, CDR2 SVGAGI. The V and J ends lost 6 bases and 9 bases, in that order; junction bases with no gene match: 11. The CDR3 is 15 residues long. Recruitment covered about two dozen US areas and drew participants whose ages spanned roughly 18 to 89 years. V is TRBV6-5 and J is TRBJ2-7; 13 positions agree with TRBD2. The sequence came from a woman in her thirties or forties with acute COVID-19. The sample was PBMCs or T cells enriched from blood (not recorded which). CDR3 amino acids: CASRPGLAGPSGQYF. As DNA, the CDR3 is TGTGCCAGCAGGCCGGGACTAGCGGGACCATCCGGGCAGTACTTC.